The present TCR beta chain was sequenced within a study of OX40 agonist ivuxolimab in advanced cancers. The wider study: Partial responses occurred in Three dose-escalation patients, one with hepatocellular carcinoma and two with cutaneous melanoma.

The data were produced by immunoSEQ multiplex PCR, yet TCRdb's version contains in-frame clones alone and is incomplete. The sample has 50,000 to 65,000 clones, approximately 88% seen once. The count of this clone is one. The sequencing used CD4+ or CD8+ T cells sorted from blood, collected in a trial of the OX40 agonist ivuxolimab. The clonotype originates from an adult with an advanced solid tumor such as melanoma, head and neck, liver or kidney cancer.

CDR3 in DNA: TGTGCCAGCAGCCTTAGCGGCCGCTCCTACAATGAGCAGTTCTTC. Protein product: CASSLSGRSYNEQFF. This chain links TRBV14 with TRBJ2-1, with D possibly being TRBD2 (6 bases). The CDR3 has 15 residues. The V gene's germline CDR1 is SGHDN and CDR2 FVKESK. V was trimmed by 4 bases and J by 0 bases, leaving 10 bases between them. The full variable domain, with the rest looked up from reference TRBV14 and TRBJ2-1, is EAGVTQFPSHSVIEKGQTVTLRCDPISGHDNLYWYRRVMGKEIKFLLHFVKESKQDESGMPNNRFLAERTGGTYSTLKVQPAELEDSGVYFCASSLSGRSYNEQFFGPGTRLTVL.